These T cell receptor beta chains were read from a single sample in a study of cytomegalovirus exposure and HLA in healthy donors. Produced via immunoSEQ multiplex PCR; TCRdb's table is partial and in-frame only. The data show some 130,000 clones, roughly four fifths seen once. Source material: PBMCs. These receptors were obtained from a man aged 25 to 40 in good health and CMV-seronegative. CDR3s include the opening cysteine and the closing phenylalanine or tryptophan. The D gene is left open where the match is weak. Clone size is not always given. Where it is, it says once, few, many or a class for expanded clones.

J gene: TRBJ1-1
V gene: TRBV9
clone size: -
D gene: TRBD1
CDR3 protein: CASSAGTGVPEAFF
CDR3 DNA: TGTGCCAGCAGCGCTGGGACAGGGGTCCCTGAAGCTTTCTTT

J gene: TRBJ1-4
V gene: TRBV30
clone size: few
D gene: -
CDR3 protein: CAWSVSPTIGGF
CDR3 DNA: TGTGCCTGGAGTGTAAGCCCTACGATTGGGGGGTTT

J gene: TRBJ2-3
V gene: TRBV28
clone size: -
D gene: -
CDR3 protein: CASTGGGSTDTQYF
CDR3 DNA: TGTGCCAGCACGGGCGGAGGTAGCACAGATACGCAGTATTTT

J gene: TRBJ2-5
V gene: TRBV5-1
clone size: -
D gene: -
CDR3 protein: CASSNGGLQETQYF
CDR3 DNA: TGCGCCAGCAGCAACGGGGGGCTCCAAGAGACCCAGTACTTC

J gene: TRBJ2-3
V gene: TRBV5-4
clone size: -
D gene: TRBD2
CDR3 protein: CASSLGLAGGVTDTQYF
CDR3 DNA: TGTGCCAGCAGTCTCGGGTTAGCGGGAGGGGTCACAGATACGCAGTATTTT

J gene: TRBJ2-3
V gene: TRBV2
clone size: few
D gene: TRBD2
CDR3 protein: CASSVPTGGSDTDTQYF
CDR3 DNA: TGTGCCAGCAGTGTCCCGACTGGCGGGAGTGACACAGATACGCAGTATTTT

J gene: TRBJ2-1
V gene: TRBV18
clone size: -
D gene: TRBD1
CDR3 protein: CASSGQGAVGNEQFF
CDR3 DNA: TGTGCCAGCTCCGGACAGGGGGCCGTCGGGAATGAGCAGTTCTTC

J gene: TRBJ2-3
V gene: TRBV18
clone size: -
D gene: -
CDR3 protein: CATSGTQRDTQYF
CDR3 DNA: TGTGCCACTTCCGGGACACAGAGAGATACGCAGTATTTT

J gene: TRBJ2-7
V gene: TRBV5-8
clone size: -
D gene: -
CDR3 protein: CASSLGLYEQYF
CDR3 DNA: TGTGCCAGCAGTCTCGGACTGTACGAGCAGTACTTC

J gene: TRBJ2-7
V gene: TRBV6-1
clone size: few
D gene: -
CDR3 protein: CAIFKRKAAYEQYF
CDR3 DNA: TGTGCTATTTTCAAGCGGAAGGCGGCATACGAGCAGTACTTC

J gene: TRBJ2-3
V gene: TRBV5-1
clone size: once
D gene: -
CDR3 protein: CASSLAPGTDTQYF
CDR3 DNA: TGCGCCAGCAGCTTGGCCCCGGGTACGGATACGCAGTATTTT

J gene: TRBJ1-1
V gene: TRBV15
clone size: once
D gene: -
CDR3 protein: CAALRGGSRRSTEAFF
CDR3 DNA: TGTGCCGCACTAAGGGGGGGCAGCCGGAGGAGCACTGAAGCTTTCTTT

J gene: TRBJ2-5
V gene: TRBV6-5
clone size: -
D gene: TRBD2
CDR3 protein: CASSPTSGRGETQYF
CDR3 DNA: TGTGCCAGCAGTCCAACTAGCGGGAGGGGGGAGACCCAGTACTTC

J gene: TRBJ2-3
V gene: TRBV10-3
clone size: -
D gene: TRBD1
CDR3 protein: CAISVGQGTDTQYF
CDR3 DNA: TGTGCCATCAGTGTCGGACAGGGCACAGATACGCAGTATTTT

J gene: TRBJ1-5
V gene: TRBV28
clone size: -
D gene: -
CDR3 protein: CASRDSLNQPQHF
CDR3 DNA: TGTGCCAGCAGGGACAGTCTAAATCAGCCCCAGCATTTT

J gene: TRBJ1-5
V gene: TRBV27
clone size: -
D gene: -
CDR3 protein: CASSPHRQGNQPQHF
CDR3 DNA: TGTGCCAGCAGTCCCCATAGGCAGGGTAATCAGCCCCAGCATTTT

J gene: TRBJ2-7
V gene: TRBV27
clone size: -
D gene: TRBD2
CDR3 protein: CAIVTSETYEQYF
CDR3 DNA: TGTGCCATCGTTACTAGCGAAACCTACGAGCAGTACTTC

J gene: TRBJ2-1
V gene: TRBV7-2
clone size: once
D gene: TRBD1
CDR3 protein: CASSLRRGTDYNEQFF
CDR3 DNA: TGTGCCAGCAGCTTAAGAAGAGGGACAGACTACAATGAGCAGTTCTTC

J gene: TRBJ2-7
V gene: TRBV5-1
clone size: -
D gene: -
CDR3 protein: CASSRSTSLSYEQYF
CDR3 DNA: TGCGCCAGCAGCAGATCTACCTCTCTCTCCTACGAGCAGTACTTC

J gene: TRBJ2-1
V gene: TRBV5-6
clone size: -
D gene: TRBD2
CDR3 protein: CASSLVREATYNEQFF
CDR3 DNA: TGTGCCAGCAGCTTGGTGCGGGAGGCTACCTACAATGAGCAGTTCTTC

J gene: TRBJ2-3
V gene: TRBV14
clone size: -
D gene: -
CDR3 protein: CASSQDITGIVDTQYF
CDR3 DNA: TGTGCCAGCAGCCAAGATATAACAGGGATTGTGGATACGCAGTATTTT

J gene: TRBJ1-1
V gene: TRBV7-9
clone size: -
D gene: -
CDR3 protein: CASSLAGAGGEAFF
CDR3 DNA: TGTGCCAGCAGCTTAGCGGGCGCGGGGGGTGAAGCTTTCTTT

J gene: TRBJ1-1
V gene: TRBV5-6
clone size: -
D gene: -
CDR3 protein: CASSPQGRTEAFF
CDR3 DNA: TGTGCCAGCAGCCCCCAGGGAAGGACTGAAGCTTTCTTT

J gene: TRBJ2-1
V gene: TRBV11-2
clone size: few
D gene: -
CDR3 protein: CASSLDLQREQFF
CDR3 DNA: TGTGCCAGCAGCTTAGATCTCCAGCGGGAGCAGTTCTTC